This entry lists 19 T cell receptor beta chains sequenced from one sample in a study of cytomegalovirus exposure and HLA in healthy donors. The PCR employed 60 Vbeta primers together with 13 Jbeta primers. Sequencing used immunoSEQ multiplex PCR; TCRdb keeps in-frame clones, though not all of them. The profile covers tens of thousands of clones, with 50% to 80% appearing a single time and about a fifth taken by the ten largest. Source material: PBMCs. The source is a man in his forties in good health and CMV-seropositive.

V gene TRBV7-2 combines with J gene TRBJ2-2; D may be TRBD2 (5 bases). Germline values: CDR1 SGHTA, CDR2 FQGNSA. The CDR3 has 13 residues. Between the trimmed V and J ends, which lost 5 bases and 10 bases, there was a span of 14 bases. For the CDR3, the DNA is TGTGCCAGCAGCCAAGGCCGGGGAACGGAGCTGTTTTTT. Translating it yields CASSQGRGTELFF.

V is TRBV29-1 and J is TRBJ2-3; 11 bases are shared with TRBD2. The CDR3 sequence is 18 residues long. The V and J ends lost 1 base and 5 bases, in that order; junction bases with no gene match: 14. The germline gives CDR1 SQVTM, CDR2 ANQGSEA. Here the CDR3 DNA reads TGCAGCGTTGAAGCCCCCTTGGGTAGCGGGGGGGCTGGAGATACGCAGTATTTT. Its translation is CSVEAPLGSGGAGDTQYF.

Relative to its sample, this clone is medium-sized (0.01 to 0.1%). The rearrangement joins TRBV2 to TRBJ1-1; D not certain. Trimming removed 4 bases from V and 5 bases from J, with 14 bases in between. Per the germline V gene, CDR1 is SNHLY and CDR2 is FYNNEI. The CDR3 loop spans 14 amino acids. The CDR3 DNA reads TGTGCCAGCAGTGTATTCGATTCGGAGACTGAAGCTTTCTTT. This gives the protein CASSVFDSETEAFF.

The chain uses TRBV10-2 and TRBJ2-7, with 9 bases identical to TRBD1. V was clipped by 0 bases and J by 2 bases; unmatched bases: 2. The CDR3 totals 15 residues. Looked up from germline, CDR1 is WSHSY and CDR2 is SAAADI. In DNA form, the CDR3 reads TGCGCCAGCAGTGAGTCACAGGGGGCCCCCTACGAGCAGTACTTC. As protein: CASSESQGAPYEQYF.

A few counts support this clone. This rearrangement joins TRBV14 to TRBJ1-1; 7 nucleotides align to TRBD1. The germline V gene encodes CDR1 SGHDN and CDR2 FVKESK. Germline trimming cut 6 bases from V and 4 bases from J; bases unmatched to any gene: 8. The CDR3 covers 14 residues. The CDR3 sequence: CASSFARGVTEAFF. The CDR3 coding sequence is TGTGCCAGCAGTTTCGCCAGGGGGGTCACTGAAGCTTTCTTT.

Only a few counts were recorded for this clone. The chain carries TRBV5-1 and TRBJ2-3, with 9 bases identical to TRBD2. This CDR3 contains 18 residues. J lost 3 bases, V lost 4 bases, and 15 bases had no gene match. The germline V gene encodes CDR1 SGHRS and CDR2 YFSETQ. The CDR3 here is CASSGGGTGTSTTDTQYF. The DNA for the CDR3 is TGCGCCAGCAGCGGCGGAGGGACCGGGACTAGCACTACAGATACGCAGTATTTT.

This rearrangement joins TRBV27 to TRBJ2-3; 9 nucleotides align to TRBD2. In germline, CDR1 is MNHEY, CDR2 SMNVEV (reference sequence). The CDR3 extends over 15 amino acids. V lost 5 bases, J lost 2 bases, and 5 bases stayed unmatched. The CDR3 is CASSASGGYTDTQYF. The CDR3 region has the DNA TGTGCCAGCAGTGCAAGCGGGGGGTACACAGATACGCAGTATTTT.

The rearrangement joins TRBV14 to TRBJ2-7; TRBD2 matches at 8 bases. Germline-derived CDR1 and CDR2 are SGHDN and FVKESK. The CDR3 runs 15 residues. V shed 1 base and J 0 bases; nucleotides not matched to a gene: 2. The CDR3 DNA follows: TGTGCCAGCAGCCAAGGGGGGACTAGCTCCTACGAGCAGTACTTC. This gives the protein CASSQGGTSSYEQYF.

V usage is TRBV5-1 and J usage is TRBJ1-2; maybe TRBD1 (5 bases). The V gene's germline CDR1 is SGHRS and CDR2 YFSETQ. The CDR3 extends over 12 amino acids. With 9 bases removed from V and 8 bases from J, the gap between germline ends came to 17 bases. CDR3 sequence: CAIITGSHGYTF. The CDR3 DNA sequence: TGCGCCATTATTACAGGTTCTCACGGCTACACCTTC.

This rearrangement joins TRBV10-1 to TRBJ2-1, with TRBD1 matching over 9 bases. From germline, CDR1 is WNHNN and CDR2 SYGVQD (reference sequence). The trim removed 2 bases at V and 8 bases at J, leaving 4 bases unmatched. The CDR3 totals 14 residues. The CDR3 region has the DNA TGCGCCAGCAGTGAGAATACAGGGGGCTATGAGCAGTTCTTC. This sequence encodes CASSENTGGYEQFF.

The CDR3 sequence is CASSFVQAGVDEKLFF. In DNA form, the CDR3 reads TGTGCCAGCAGTTTCGTCCAAGCAGGGGTAGATGAAAAACTGTTTTTT. The chain joins TRBV28 to TRBJ1-4; D possibly corresponds to TRBD1 (6 bases). The germline gives CDR1 MDHEN, CDR2 SYDVKM. CDR3 size: 16 residues. The V gene lost 3 bases and the J gene lost 6 bases, with 17 bases spanning the gap.

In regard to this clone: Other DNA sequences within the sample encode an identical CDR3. The CDR3 nucleotides are TGTGCCAGCAGTCTGCCCGGGACAGGGTTTGTTGAAAACACCTTC. It yields the protein CASSLPGTGFVENTF. The rearrangement links TRBV28 to TRBJ1-2; the match to TRBD1 covers 9 bases. CDR1 MDHEN and CDR2 SYDVKM come from the germline V gene. V lost 5 bases, J lost 12 bases, and 16 bases stayed unmatched. The CDR3 runs to 15 residues.

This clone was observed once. The CDR3 spells CASSLAGGWETQYF. The CDR3 coding sequence is TGTGCCAGCAGCTTAGCGGGGGGGTGGGAGACCCAGTACTTC. The chain combines TRBV7-2 with TRBJ2-5; 7 positions agree with TRBD2. Per the germline V gene, CDR1 is SGHTA and CDR2 is FQGNSA. This CDR3 region has 14 residues. V lost 0 bases to trimming and J lost 5 bases; unmatched junction nucleotides: 3.

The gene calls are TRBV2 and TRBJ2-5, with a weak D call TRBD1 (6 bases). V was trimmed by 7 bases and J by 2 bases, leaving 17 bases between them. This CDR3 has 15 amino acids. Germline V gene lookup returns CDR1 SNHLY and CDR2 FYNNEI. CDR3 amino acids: CASKTLGQTQETQYF. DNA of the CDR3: TGTGCCAGCAAGACGTTGGGACAAACTCAAGAGACCCAGTACTTC.

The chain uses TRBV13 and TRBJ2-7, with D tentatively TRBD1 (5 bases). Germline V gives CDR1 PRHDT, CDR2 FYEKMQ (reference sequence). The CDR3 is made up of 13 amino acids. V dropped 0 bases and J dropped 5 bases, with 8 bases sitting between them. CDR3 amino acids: CASSLGQVNEQYF. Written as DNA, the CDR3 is TGTGCCAGCAGCTTAGGACAGGTCAACGAGCAGTACTTC. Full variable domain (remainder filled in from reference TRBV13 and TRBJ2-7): AAGVIQSPRHLIKEKRETATLKCYPIPRHDTVYWYQQGPGQDPQFLISFYEKMQSDKGSIPDRFSAQQFSDYHSELNMSSLELGDSALYFCASSLGQVNEQYFGPGTRLTVT.

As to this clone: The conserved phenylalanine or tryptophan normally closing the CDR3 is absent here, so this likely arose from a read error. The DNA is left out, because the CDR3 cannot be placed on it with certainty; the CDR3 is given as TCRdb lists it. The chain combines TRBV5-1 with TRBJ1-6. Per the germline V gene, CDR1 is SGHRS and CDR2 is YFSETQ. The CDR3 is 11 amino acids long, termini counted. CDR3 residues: CASSLWPGGGL.

In nucleotides, the CDR3 is TGCGCCAGCAGCCATCAGCAGGGGGCCTTCACAGATACGCAGTATTTT. It specifies CASSHQQGAFTDTQYF. V is TRBV4-1 and J is TRBJ2-3; 8 bases agree with TRBD1. Germline V gene lookup returns CDR1 MGHRA and CDR2 YSYEKL. J lost 2 bases, V lost 3 bases, and 7 bases had no gene match. This CDR3 has 16 residues.

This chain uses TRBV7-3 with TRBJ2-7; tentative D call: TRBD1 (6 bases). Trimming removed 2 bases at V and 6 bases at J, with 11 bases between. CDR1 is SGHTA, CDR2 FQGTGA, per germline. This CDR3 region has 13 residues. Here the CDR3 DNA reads TGTGCCAGCAGCTTAGGGGGCCGAGGCGAGCAGTACTTC. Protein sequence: CASSLGGRGEQYF.

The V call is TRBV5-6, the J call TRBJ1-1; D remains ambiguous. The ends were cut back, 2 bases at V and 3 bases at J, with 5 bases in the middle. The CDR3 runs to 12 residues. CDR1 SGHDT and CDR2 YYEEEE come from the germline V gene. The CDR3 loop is CASSFGYTEAFF. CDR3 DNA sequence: TGTGCCAGCAGCTTTGGCTACACTGAAGCTTTCTTT.